Listed below are T cell receptor beta chains from one sample, sequenced in a study of molecular identifiers for immune sequencing clone quantification. TCRdb passed the PCR reads through MiXCR, listing each CDR3 protein once. The sample comprises 40,000 to 45,000 distinct CDR3 sequences, under 25% of which are singletons, and about 1% rests with the top ten. Source material: naive CD8+ T cells from blood, with Jurkat cell RNA spiked in. Every receptor here comes from a human donor in good health. Some libraries in this study had Jurkat cell RNA spiked in. Both conserved end residues are part of each CDR3. The D gene is left open where the match is weak. Clone size is not always given. Where it is, it says once, few, many or a class for expanded clones.

v_call	j_call	d_call	clone_size	cdr3_aa	cdr3_nt
TRBV5-3	TRBJ1-1	TRBD1	NA	CASRATGSGTEVFF	TGTGCCAGCAGAGCGACAGGGTCGGGGACTGAAGTTTTCTTT
TRBV11-2	TRBJ2-7	NA	many	CASSLDFPGYEQYF	TGTGCCAGCAGCTTAGATTTCCCGGGTTACGAGCAGTACTTC
TRBV20-1	TRBJ2-7	NA	many	CSARESGAYEQYF	TGCAGTGCCCGAGAGTCTGGGGCCTACGAGCAGTACTTC
TRBV3-1	TRBJ2-7	NA	many	CASSPGQTYEQYF	TGTGCCAGCAGCCCCGGACAGACCTACGAGCAGTACTTC
TRBV4-2	TRBJ1-1	NA	many	CASSQEGWQMNTEAFF	TGTGCCAGCAGCCAAGAGGGTTGGCAGATGAACACTGAAGCTTTCTTT
TRBV3-2	TRBJ2-5	NA	many	CASSQDQETQYF	TGTGCCAGCAGCCAGGACCAAGAGACCCAGTACTTC
TRBV4-3	TRBJ1-2	NA	many	CASSQDMGAVYGYTF	TGCGCCAGCAGCCAAGATATGGGCGCGGTCTACGGCTACACCTTC
TRBV19	TRBJ2-1	TRBD2	many	CASSIGTRGSGEQFF	TGTGCCAGTAGTATAGGAACGCGGGGGTCCGGCGAGCAGTTCTTC
TRBV29-1	TRBJ1-5	NA	many	CSVESTAYSNQPQHF	TGCAGCGTTGAATCGACAGCGTATAGCAATCAGCCCCAGCATTTT
TRBV28	TRBJ2-1	NA	NA	CASSPGGPRPDERLF	TGTGCCAGCAGTCCCGGTGGGCCCCGGCCGGATGAGCGGCTCTTC
TRBV5-5	TRBJ2-3	TRBD2	NA	CASSSTGLAGPTDTQYF	TGTGCCAGCAGCTCGACCGGTCTAGCGGGGCCCACAGATACGCAGTATTTT
TRBV7-2	TRBJ1-5	NA	medium-sized	CASSLIGGPNQPQHF	TGTGCCAGCAGCTTAATAGGGGGGCCGAATCAGCCCCAGCATTTT
TRBV4-2	TRBJ2-3	NA	many	CASSQSGFDDTQYF	TGTGCCAGCAGCCAATCTGGCTTCGATGATACGCAGTATTTT
TRBV4-3	TRBJ1-1	NA	many	CASSTTVGVTEAFF	TGCGCCAGCAGCACTACAGTCGGGGTCACTGAAGCTTTCTTT
TRBV7-9	TRBJ2-7	TRBD1	few	CASSLPGQGLSYEQYF	TGTGCCAGCAGCTTACCCGGACAGGGGCTGTCCTACGAGCAGTACTTC
TRBV29-1	TRBJ1-1	NA	many	CSVEGDTEAFF	TGCAGCGTTGAAGGGGACACTGAAGCTTTCTTT
TRBV7-2	TRBJ2-1	TRBD2	many	CASSLGSSGGEQFF	TGTGCCAGCAGCTTAGGGTCTAGCGGGGGTGAGCAGTTCTTC
TRBV20-1	TRBJ2-7	NA	NA	CSATGPGVYEQYF	TGCAGTGCTACTGGACCGGGGGTCTACGAGCAGTACTTC
TRBV19	TRBJ2-5	TRBD2	many	CASSISSGTSGVIVMETQYF	TGTGCCAGTAGTATATCCTCCGGGACTAGCGGGGTTATTGTTATGGAGACCCAGTACTTC
TRBV20-1	TRBJ1-5	NA	many	CSARDSGRGDQPQHF	TGCAGTGCTAGAGATTCGGGAAGGGGGGATCAGCCCCAGCATTTT
TRBV12-3/TRBV12-4	TRBJ2-7	NA	many	CASMSLAYEQYF	TGTGCCAGCATGAGTTTGGCCTACGAGCAGTACTTC
TRBV10-2	TRBJ1-1	NA	many	CASSPGRHTTEAFF	TGCGCCAGCAGTCCGGGACGGCATACTACTGAAGCTTTCTTT
TRBV9	TRBJ2-7	TRBD2	many	CASSLGSSGSYEQYF	TGTGCCAGCAGCCTAGGGTCTAGCGGGAGTTACGAGCAGTACTTC
TRBV7-8	TRBJ1-5	NA	many	CASSFSAASNQPQHF	TGTGCCAGCAGCTTCTCGGCAGCCTCCAATCAGCCCCAGCATTTT
TRBV3-1	TRBJ2-6	NA	many	CASSQGEDGANVLTF	TGTGCCAGCAGCCAAGGTGAAGACGGGGCCAACGTCCTGACTTTC
TRBV3-1	TRBJ2-3	NA	many	CASTYAGTDTQYF	TGTGCCAGCACATACGCCGGCACAGATACGCAGTATTTT
TRBV27	TRBJ1-1	NA	many	CASSLRRDTEAFF	TGTGCCAGCAGTTTGCGCAGGGACACTGAAGCTTTCTTT
TRBV6-2/TRBV6-3	TRBJ1-5	NA	many	CASSFRLGQPQHF	TGTGCCAGCAGTTTCCGCCTGGGTCAGCCCCAGCATTTT
TRBV18	TRBJ2-3	TRBD1	many	CASSPRQGGADTQYF	TGTGCCAGCTCACCTAGACAGGGTGGGGCAGATACGCAGTATTTT
TRBV28	TRBJ1-1	TRBD1	many	CASSEPGQANTEAFF	TGTGCCAGCAGCGAACCGGGACAGGCTAACACTGAAGCTTTCTTT
TRBV4-1	TRBJ1-5	TRBD1	NA	CASSQDRVNQPQHF	TGCGCCAGCAGTCAGGACAGGGTCAATCAGCCCCAGCATTTT
TRBV4-1	TRBJ2-7	TRBD1	many	CASSQVGQGSGEQYF	TGCGCCAGCAGCCAAGTAGGACAGGGGTCGGGCGAGCAGTACTTC
TRBV4-2	TRBJ2-3	NA	many	CASSQDRSLSTDTQYF	TGTGCCAGCAGCCAAGATCGCTCGCTTAGCACAGATACGCAGTATTTT
TRBV7-8	TRBJ2-3	NA	many	CASSLAWPGSTVGTDTQYF	TGTGCCAGCAGCTTAGCATGGCCAGGGAGTACCGTGGGCACAGATACGCAGTATTTT
TRBV27	TRBJ2-3	TRBD2	many	CASSSAGGTSGGSTDTQYF	TGTGCCAGCAGTTCCGCAGGCGGGACTAGCGGGGGAAGCACAGATACGCAGTATTTT
TRBV19	TRBJ2-5	NA	many	CASTDGVYQETQYF	TGTGCCAGTACCGACGGCGTGTACCAAGAGACCCAGTACTTC
TRBV29-1	TRBJ2-7	NA	many	CSARHSYEQYF	TGCAGCGCGAGGCACAGCTACGAGCAGTACTTC
TRBV4-1	TRBJ2-7	NA	many	CASSQPPLPGNEQYF	TGCGCCAGCAGCCAGCCACCTCTGCCGGGGAACGAGCAGTACTTC
TRBV7-9	TRBJ1-4	TRBD1	many	CASSHGQGDSDEKLFF	TGTGCCAGCAGTCATGGACAGGGGGACTCAGATGAAAAACTGTTTTTT
TRBV29-1	TRBJ2-1	NA	many	CSVEEFNEQFF	TGCAGCGTTGAGGAGTTCAATGAGCAGTTCTTC
TRBV4-3	TRBJ2-2	NA	many	CASSPDDLGGELFF	TGCGCCAGCAGCCCCGACGACTTGGGGGGGGAGCTGTTTTTT
TRBV7-9	TRBJ2-7	NA	many	CASSPSVLYYEQYF	TGTGCCAGCAGCCCCAGCGTGCTTTACTACGAGCAGTACTTC
TRBV30	TRBJ2-2	TRBD1	many	CAWSTGTGAYGELFF	TGTGCCTGGAGTACCGGGACAGGAGCCTACGGGGAGCTGTTTTTT
TRBV7-6	TRBJ1-1	NA	many	CASSLAGGHGAYTEAFF	TGTGCCAGCAGCTTAGCAGGGGGTCATGGGGCTTACACTGAAGCTTTCTTT
TRBV7-2	TRBJ2-3	NA	medium-sized	CASSLDPVTQYF	TGTGCCAGCAGCTTAGACCCAGTTACGCAGTATTTT
TRBV7-3	TRBJ2-7	TRBD2	many	CASSQYAPLAGGPREQYF	TGTGCCAGCAGCCAATACGCCCCTCTAGCGGGAGGGCCTCGGGAGCAGTACTTC
TRBV29-1	TRBJ2-7	TRBD1	many	CSVEEAGTGPYEQYF	TGCAGCGTTGAAGAGGCTGGGACAGGGCCCTACGAGCAGTACTTC
TRBV5-1	TRBJ1-1	NA	many	CASSRGRRDTEAFF	TGCGCCAGCAGCCGAGGTCGCAGGGACACTGAAGCTTTCTTT
TRBV12-3/TRBV12-4	TRBJ1-5	NA	many	CASSTWGDNQPQHF	TGTGCCAGCAGTACGTGGGGGGACAATCAGCCCCAGCATTTT
TRBV4-1	TRBJ2-3	TRBD1	many	CASSQRAGQGGPDTQYF	TGCGCCAGCAGCCAGAGGGCGGGACAGGGAGGGCCAGATACGCAGTATTTT
TRBV9	TRBJ2-2	TRBD2	many	CASSVASGLAKPNTGELFF	TGTGCCAGCAGCGTAGCTTCAGGACTAGCGAAACCGAACACCGGGGAGCTGTTTTTT
TRBV29-1	TRBJ2-2	NA	many	CSVLRNTGELFF	TGCAGCGTTCTAAGGAACACCGGGGAGCTGTTTTTT
TRBV5-4	TRBJ2-7	NA	many	CASSSGGDYEQYF	TGTGCCAGCAGCTCGGGTGGGGACTACGAGCAGTACTTC
TRBV6-2/TRBV6-3	TRBJ2-1	TRBD1	many	CASSPADRVEEQFF	TGTGCCAGCAGTCCCGCGGACAGGGTTGAGGAGCAGTTCTTC
TRBV12-3/TRBV12-4	TRBJ2-5	TRBD2	NA	CASSPLAGAQETRYF	TGTGCCAGCAGTCCACTAGCGGGGGCTCAAGAGACCCGGTACTTC
TRBV12-3/TRBV12-4	TRBJ1-1	TRBD1	many	CASSLSSRRGPNTEAFF	TGTGCCAGCAGTTTATCCTCTCGCAGGGGGCCGAACACTGAAGCTTTCTTT
TRBV11-2	TRBJ2-1	TRBD2	many	CASSLGGGSSYNEQFF	TGTGCCAGCAGCTTAGGGGGCGGGAGCTCCTACAATGAGCAGTTCTTC